This T cell receptor beta chain was sequenced for a study of identical twins. Study-wide findings and caveats: Cord blood beta clonotypes present at high abundance carried fewer insertions; no such pattern appeared in memory repertoires.

Donors uniformly comprised healthy Caucasians. TCRdb re-called the 5' RACE reads through MiXCR, storing one row per CDR3 protein. Seen here are 540,000 or so distinct CDR3 sequences, 20% to 25% observed once, and the top ten hold around 0.5%. Of note for this clonotype: What it binds is unknown.

V lost 2 bases, J lost 4 bases, and 10 bases lay in between. The CDR3 loop spans 14 amino acids. Germline CDR1 reads ENHRY; CDR2 reads SYGVKD. These same data were also listed under a study on yellow fever vaccine responses in identical twins. That paper notes: Each twin's T cell response to the vaccine was reported to look partly convergent and partly personalized.

Sequencing input: CD4+ T cells sorted from blood. This receptor was obtained from a woman aged 18-29 years in good health. This chain uses TRBV10-3 with TRBJ2-3; tentative D call: TRBD1 (5 bases). The CDR3 DNA sequence: TGTGCCATCAGTGAGAGGCAGGGCCCAGATACGCAGTATTTT. Amino acids: CAISERQGPDTQYF.